This TCR beta chain stems from a study of T cell responses to AZD1222 COVID-19 vaccine. Study results and limitations: Possibly, clonal diversity was underestimated; donors were largely white British and included more females. Two AZD1222 administrations were followed by greater Spike-specific TCR breadth and depth. A reported finding is that nearly half of spike-specific TCRs target unmutated variant regions.

Sequencing was performed with immunoSEQ multiplex PCR; in TCRdb, only in-frame clones are kept and a portion is missing. The sample includes about 110,000 clones, around nine tenths of them seen just once. To note about this clone: Its target is not known.

Germline lookup yields CDR1 MNHEY and CDR2 SVGAGI. The V gene lost 2 bases and the J gene lost 0 bases, with 2 bases spanning the gap. The CDR3 totals 14 residues. This sequence was found in an adult in good health. The starting material was peripheral blood, obtained on day 0 of MenACWY control vaccination. V and J are TRBV6-5 and TRBJ1-6, with D unclear. CDR3: CASSYSSYNSPLHF. CDR3 DNA: TGTGCCAGCAGTTACAGCTCCTATAATTCACCCCTCCACTTT.